These T cell receptor beta chains were read from a single sample in a study of cytomegalovirus exposure and HLA in healthy donors. Sequenced by immunoSEQ multiplex PCR; TCRdb stores in-frame clones only, minus some. The data hold fewer than 250,000 clones, with nearly 80% observed a single time. Sequencing used PBMCs. All receptors derive from a male donor in good health and CMV-seronegative. Both conserved end residues are part of each CDR3. A D gene is named only where the DNA matches it firmly. The listing skips clone size in some rows; elsewhere it reads once, few, many or a size class.

TRBV30,TRBJ2-3,TRBD2,-,17,TGTGCCTGGAGTGTACGTAGGACTAGCGGGGTCACAGATACGCAGTATTTT,CAWSVRRTSGVTDTQYF
TRBV7-9,TRBJ1-1,-,-,14,TGTGCCAGCAGCACTTCGACAGGCGGGAGAAAAGCTTTCTTT,CASSTSTGGRKAFF
TRBV5-1,TRBJ2-1,TRBD2,-,16,TGCGCCAGCAGCGCGAGCGGGACGGTATCCTACAATGAGCAGTTCTTC,CASSASGTVSYNEQFF
TRBV5-6,TRBJ2-5,TRBD1,once,14,TGTGCCAGCAGCGGCATGGGACAGCCAGAGACCCAGTACTTC,CASSGMGQPETQYF
TRBV28,TRBJ1-5,TRBD1,-,14,TGTGCCAGCAGTTTATCCCACAGGGGTCAGCCCCAGCATTTT,CASSLSHRGQPQHF
TRBV5-1,TRBJ1-4,TRBD1,-,14,TGCGCCAGCAGCTTACAGGGGGTTGAGGAAAAACTGTTTTTT,CASSLQGVEEKLFF
TRBV6-5,TRBJ2-5,-,-,13,TGTGCCAGCAGTTACGCCGGGGTTGAGACCCAGTACTTC,CASSYAGVETQYF
TRBV2,TRBJ2-5,TRBD1,-,16,TGTGCCAGCAGTGAAGCGCTTCAGGGGGTGGAAAAGACCCAGTACTTC,CASSEALQGVEKTQYF
TRBV14,TRBJ2-3,-,-,13,TGTGCCAGCAGCCAAGGGGCAGGGGATACGCAGTATTTT,CASSQGAGDTQYF
TRBV10-1,TRBJ2-1,TRBD2,-,20,TGCGCCAGCATTCCTAGGACCCTAGCGGGAGGGCCTGGTTCCTACAATGAGCAGTTCTTC,CASIPRTLAGGPGSYNEQFF
TRBV18,TRBJ1-5,-,once,13,TGTGCCAGCTCACCACATATTAATCAGCCCCAGCATTTT,CASSPHINQPQHF
TRBV5-1,TRBJ1-2,TRBD1,-,15,TGCGCCAGCAGCTTGACAGGGGATGGGAGGTATGGCTACACCTTC,CASSLTGDGRYGYTF
TRBV4-1,TRBJ1-3,-,-,14,TGCGCCAGCAGCCAAGATGGGAGTGGAAACACCATATATTTT,CASSQDGSGNTIYF
TRBV5-6,TRBJ1-1,-,-,14,TGTGCCAGCAGCTTGGATGGCCGCTACACTGAAGCTTTCTTT,CASSLDGRYTEAFF
TRBV12-5,TRBJ2-1,-,few,11,TGTGCTAGTGGTTTGCTTCATGAGCAGTTCTTC,CASGLLHEQFF
TRBV30,TRBJ1-5,TRBD1,-,14,TGTGCCTGGAGCGCGACAGGGTTATACCAGCCCCAGCATTTT,CAWSATGLYQPQHF
TRBV5-6,TRBJ2-7,-,-,16,TGTGCCAGCAGCTTGGTAACCGGGCGGGTTTCCTACGAGCAGTACTTC,CASSLVTGRVSYEQYF
TRBV4-3,TRBJ2-7,TRBD1,-,17,TGCGCCAGCAGCCAAGATCACGGACAGGGGGACTACTACGAGCAGTACTTC,CASSQDHGQGDYYEQYF
TRBV5-4,TRBJ1-6,-,-,17,TGTGCCAGCAGCTTAGCCCGCGTAGGGGCAATACGGTCACCCCTCCACTTT,CASSLARVGAIRSPLHF
TRBV4-3,TRBJ1-4,-,-,14,TGCGCCAGCAGCCGCGGACAGACGGAGGAAAAACTGTTTTTT,CASSRGQTEEKLFF
TRBV7-8,TRBJ1-5,-,-,14,TGTGCCAGCAGCTTAGCCGCCGGGGGTCAGCCCCAGCATTTT,CASSLAAGGQPQHF
TRBV5-1,TRBJ2-7,TRBD1,-,14,TGCGCCAGCAGATCCCCGGGACAGCACTACGAGCAGTACTTC,CASRSPGQHYEQYF
TRBV15,TRBJ2-5,-,-,12,TGTGCCACCAGCAGCGATCCGTCGGCCCAGTACTTC,CATSSDPSAQYF
TRBV6-5,TRBJ2-1,-,-,11,TGTGCCAGCTCGAGAGGAAATGAGCAGTTCTTC,CASSRGNEQFF
TRBV30,TRBJ1-2,-,-,11,TGTGCCTGGAGTGACGGGTATGGCTACACCTTC,CAWSDGYGYTF
TRBV6-5,TRBJ1-3,TRBD1,-,15,TGTGCCAGCAGCTCCGACAGGGCCCCTGGAAACACCATATATTTT,CASSSDRAPGNTIYF
TRBV29-1,TRBJ1-3,-,-,15,TGCAGCGTGCGTGGGGGCCCCAGCTCTGGAAACACCATATATTTT,CSVRGGPSSGNTIYF
TRBV21-1,TRBJ2-7,-,few,16,TGTGCCAGCAGCAAAGACCGTGGGGAGAGCTCCTACGAGCAGTACTTC,CASSKDRGESSYEQYF
TRBV9,TRBJ2-5,-,-,14,TGTGCCAGCAGCGCGTCGGGGGTCCAAGAGACCCAGTACTTC,CASSASGVQETQYF
TRBV5-4,TRBJ1-4,-,-,13,TGTGCCAGCAGCGTACAGAGGGGGGAAAAACTGTTTTTT,CASSVQRGEKLFF
TRBV4-2,TRBJ2-1,TRBD2,-,16,TGTGCCAGCAGCCGGCCGGGAGGTAGCTCCTACAATGAGCAGTTCTTC,CASSRPGGSSYNEQFF
TRBV2,TRBJ2-1,-,-,18,TGTGCCAGCAGTGAAGATCGGGGGGCGGCGAACTCCTACAATGAGCAGTTCTTC,CASSEDRGAANSYNEQFF
TRBV28,TRBJ2-5,TRBD1,-,16,TGTGCCAGCAGTTCCCCTCGACAGGGCCTCCAAGAGACCCAGTACTTC,CASSSPRQGLQETQYF
TRBV28,TRBJ1-1,TRBD1,-,19,TGTGCCAGCAGTTACTCAGATCCGGGACAGGGGGCTTCCGGCACTGAAGCTTTCTTT,CASSYSDPGQGASGTEAFF
TRBV5-1,TRBJ1-5,TRBD1,-,15,TGCGCCAGCAGCGAGGGGGCAAATAGCAATCAGCCCCAGCATTTT,CASSEGANSNQPQHF
TRBV7-2,TRBJ2-7,TRBD2,-,18,TGTGCCAGCAGCACCCCCGGGGGCGGGGCTAGCGGGATCTACGAGCAGTACTTC,CASSTPGGGASGIYEQYF
TRBV5-1,TRBJ2-1,-,-,15,TGCGCCAGCAGCTTGGTTTCCCGGGGAGACAATGAGCAGTTCTTC,CASSLVSRGDNEQFF
TRBV7-2,TRBJ2-1,TRBD2,-,18,TGTGCCAGCAGCTTAGCCCTAGCGGGGGATAGCTCCTACAATGAGCAGTTCTTC,CASSLALAGDSSYNEQFF
TRBV19,TRBJ2-2,-,-,15,TGTGCCAGTAGTATAGATCAGGACTCGACCGGGGAGCTGTTTTTT,CASSIDQDSTGELFF
TRBV7-3,TRBJ1-5,-,-,15,TGTGCCAGCAGCGCACAGAGTAAGAGCAATCAGCCCCAGCATTTT,CASSAQSKSNQPQHF
TRBV2,TRBJ1-2,TRBD1,-,14,TGTGCCAGCAGTTATAGACAGGGTGGTGGGTGGTCCGCCTTC,CASSYRQGGGWSAF
TRBV4-2,TRBJ1-5,TRBD1,many,15,TGTGCCAGCAGCCAAGAGATGGGACAGAATCAGCCCCAGCATTTT,CASSQEMGQNQPQHF
TRBV2,TRBJ1-5,-,few,13,TGTGCCAGCAGACAGGAATCCAATCAGCCCCAGCATTTT,CASRQESNQPQHF
TRBV27,TRBJ2-5,-,once,14,TGTGCCAGCAGTCCACTCGGAGGGGAAGAGACCCAGTACTTC,CASSPLGGEETQYF
TRBV9,TRBJ2-3,TRBD2,-,19,TGTGCCAGCAGCGTACCGGGACTAGCGGGGGAGCCAAGCACAGATACGCAGTATTTT,CASSVPGLAGEPSTDTQYF
TRBV9,TRBJ2-7,-,-,12,TGTGCCAGCAGCGCGGAGGGCTACGAGCAGTACTTC,CASSAEGYEQYF
TRBV6-5,TRBJ1-1,TRBD1,-,13,TGTGCCAGCTCAAAGACAGGGGGCACTGAAGCTTTCTTT,CASSKTGGTEAFF
TRBV29-1,TRBJ1-2,-,once,12,TGCAGCGTGAAAACGGGAGGCTATGGCTACACCTTC,CSVKTGGYGYTF
TRBV7-9,TRBJ2-2,-,-,15,TGTTCCAGCAGCTTATCTCGGGGGGCCACCGGGGAGCTGTTTTTT,CSSSLSRGATGELFF
TRBV5-1,TRBJ2-1,TRBD1,-,15,TGCGCCAGCAGCTTGGCCTGGGACAGGGACTATGAGCAGTTCTTC,CASSLAWDRDYEQFF
TRBV5-4,TRBJ2-1,-,-,15,TGTGCCAGCAGCTTGCAAACAGGGACCTACAATGAGCAGTTCTTC,CASSLQTGTYNEQFF
TRBV5-4,TRBJ1-2,-,few,12,TGTGCCACCACAGGGCTGGACTATGGCTACACCTTC,CATTGLDYGYTF
TRBV19,TRBJ1-2,TRBD1,few,15,TGTGCCAGTAGTATAGATACAGGGGGCGTATATGGCTACACCTTC,CASSIDTGGVYGYTF
TRBV18,TRBJ2-5,-,-,12,TGTGCCAGCTCGCCAACCGAGAAGACCCAGTACTTC,CASSPTEKTQYF
TRBV5-8,TRBJ2-3,-,-,14,TGTGCCAGCAGCTTGACAGGACACACAGATACGCAGTATTTT,CASSLTGHTDTQYF